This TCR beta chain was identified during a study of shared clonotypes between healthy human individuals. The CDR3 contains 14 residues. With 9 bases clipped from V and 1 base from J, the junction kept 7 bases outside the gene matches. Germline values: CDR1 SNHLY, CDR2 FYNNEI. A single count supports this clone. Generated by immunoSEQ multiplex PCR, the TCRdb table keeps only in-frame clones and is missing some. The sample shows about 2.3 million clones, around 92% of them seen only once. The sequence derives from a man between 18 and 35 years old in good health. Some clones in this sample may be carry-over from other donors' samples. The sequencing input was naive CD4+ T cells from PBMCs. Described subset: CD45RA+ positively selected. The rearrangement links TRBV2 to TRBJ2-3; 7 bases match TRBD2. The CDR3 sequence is CARGREIGTDTQYF. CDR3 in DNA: TGTGCCAGAGGGCGGGAGATTGGCACAGATACGCAGTATTTT.